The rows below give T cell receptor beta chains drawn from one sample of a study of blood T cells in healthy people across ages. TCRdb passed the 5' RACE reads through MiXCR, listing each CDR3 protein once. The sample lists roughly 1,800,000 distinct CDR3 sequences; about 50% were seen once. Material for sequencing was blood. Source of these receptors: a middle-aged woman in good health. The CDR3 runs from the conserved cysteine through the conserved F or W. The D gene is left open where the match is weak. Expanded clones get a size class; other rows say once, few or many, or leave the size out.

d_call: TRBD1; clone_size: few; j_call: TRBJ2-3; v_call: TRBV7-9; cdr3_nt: TGTGCCAGCAGCTTAGGGGACAGGGGGCCCAGCGATACGCAGTATTTT; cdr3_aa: CASSLGDRGPSDTQYF
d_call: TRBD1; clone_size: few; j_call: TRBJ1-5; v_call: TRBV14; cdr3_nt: TGTGCCAGCAGCCGCCCGGGACAGGAGCGTCAGCCCCAGCATTTT; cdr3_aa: CASSRPGQERQPQHF
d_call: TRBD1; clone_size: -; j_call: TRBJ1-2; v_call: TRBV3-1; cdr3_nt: TGTGCCAGCAGCTCTGGACAGGCATACTATGGCTACACCTTC; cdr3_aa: CASSSGQAYYGYTF
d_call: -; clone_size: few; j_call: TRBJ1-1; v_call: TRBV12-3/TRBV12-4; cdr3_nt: TGTGCCAGCAGTTTAGGGTTCGGGAACACTGAAGCTTTCTTT; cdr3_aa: CASSLGFGNTEAFF
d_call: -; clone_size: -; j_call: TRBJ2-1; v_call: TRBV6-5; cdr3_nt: TGTGCCAGCAGACCACCAAATACAGGGCACAATGAGCAGTTCTTC; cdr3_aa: CASRPPNTGHNEQFF
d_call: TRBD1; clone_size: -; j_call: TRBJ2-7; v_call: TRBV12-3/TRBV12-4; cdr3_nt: TGTGCCAGCAGACCCCAGGGGGAACCCTACGAGCAGTACTTC; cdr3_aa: CASRPQGEPYEQYF
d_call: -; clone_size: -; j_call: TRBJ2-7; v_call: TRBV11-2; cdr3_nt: TGTGCCAGCAGCTTAGAGAGGGGGGACCCCACCTACAATGAGCAGTACTTC; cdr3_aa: CASSLERGDPTYNEQYF
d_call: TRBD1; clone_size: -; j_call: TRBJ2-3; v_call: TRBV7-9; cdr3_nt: TGTGCCAGCAGCCATGGACAGGAAACCACAGATACGCAGTATTTT; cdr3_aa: CASSHGQETTDTQYF
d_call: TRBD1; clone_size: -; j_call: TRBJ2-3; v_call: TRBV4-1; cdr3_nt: TGCGCCAGCAGCCAGTTGAACAGGGGCTCGACAGATACGCAGTATTTT; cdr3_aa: CASSQLNRGSTDTQYF
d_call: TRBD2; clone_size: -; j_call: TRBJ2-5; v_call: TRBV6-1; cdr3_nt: TGTGCCAGCAGTGGTCGTCTGCCGGGACTAGCGGGGCAAGAGACCCAGTACTTC; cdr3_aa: CASSGRLPGLAGQETQYF
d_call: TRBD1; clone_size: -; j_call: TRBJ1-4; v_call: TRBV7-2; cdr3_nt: TGTGCCAGCAGCTCCCGGACAGGGGAAAGGTTTAATGAAAAACTGTTTTTT; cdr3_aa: CASSSRTGERFNEKLFF
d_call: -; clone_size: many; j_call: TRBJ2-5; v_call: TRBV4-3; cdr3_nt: TGCGCCAGCAGCCACGAGGTCTACCAAGAGACCCAGTACTTC; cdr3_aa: CASSHEVYQETQYF
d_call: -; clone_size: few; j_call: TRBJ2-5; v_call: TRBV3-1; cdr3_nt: TGTGCCAGCAGCCACGCAAAGACCCAGTACTTC; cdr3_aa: CASSHAKTQYF
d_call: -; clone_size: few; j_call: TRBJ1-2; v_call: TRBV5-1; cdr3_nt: TGCGCCAGCAGCTTGGAACAGGGCGGGGCCCCACCCAACAGTCATGGCTACACCTTC; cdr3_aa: CASSLEQGGAPPNSHGYTF
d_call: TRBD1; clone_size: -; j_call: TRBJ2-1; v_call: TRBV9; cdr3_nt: TGTGCCAGCAGTGGAGACAGGGATTGGAAGTTCTTC; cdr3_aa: CASSGDRDWKFF
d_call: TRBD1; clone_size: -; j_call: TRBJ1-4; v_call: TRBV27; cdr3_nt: TGTGCCAGCAGTGGGACAGGTTATACTAATGAAAAACTGTTTTTT; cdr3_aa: CASSGTGYTNEKLFF
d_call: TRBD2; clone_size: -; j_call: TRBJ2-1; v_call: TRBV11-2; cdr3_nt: TGTGCCAGCAGCTTAGGGGCTAGCGGGGGAGCTTATAAGTTGTACAATGAGCAGTTCTTC; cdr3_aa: CASSLGASGGAYKLYNEQFF
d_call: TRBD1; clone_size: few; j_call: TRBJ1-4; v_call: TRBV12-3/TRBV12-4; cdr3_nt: TGTGCCAGCAGCTTGCAGGGGGGGAATGAAAAACTGTTTTTT; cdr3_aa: CASSLQGGNEKLFF
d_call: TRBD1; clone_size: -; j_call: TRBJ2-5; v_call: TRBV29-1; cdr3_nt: TGCAGCGTCAAGATACAGGGGGCAGGGGAGACCCAGTACTTC; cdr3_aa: CSVKIQGAGETQYF
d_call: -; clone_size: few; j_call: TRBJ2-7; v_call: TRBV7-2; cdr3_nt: TGTGCCAGCAGCTTATTAGCGCGAGGATCAGGGGACGAGCAGTACTTC; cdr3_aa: CASSLLARGSGDEQYF
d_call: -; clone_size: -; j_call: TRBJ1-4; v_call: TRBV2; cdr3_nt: TGTGCCAGCAGTGCGCCCCTGGGTTCAAGTGAAAAACTGTTTTTT; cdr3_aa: CASSAPLGSSEKLFF
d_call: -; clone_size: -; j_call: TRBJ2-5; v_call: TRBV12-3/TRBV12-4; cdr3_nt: TGTGCCAGCAGTTTACGGCGGGGTAATTTGGAGACCCAGTACTTC; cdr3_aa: CASSLRRGNLETQYF
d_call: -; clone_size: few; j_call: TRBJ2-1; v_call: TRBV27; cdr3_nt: TGTGCCAGCAGTTTAAGCAGGGACGAGCAGTTCTTC; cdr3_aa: CASSLSRDEQFF
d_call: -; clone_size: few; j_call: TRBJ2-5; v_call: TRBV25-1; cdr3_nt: TGTGCCAGCAGTGAACCGGGCTCCCAAGAGACCCAGTACTTC; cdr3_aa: CASSEPGSQETQYF
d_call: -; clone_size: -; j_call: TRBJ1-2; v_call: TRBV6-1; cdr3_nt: TGTGCCAGCAGTGAACACAGAGCCTATGGCTACACCTTC; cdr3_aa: CASSEHRAYGYTF
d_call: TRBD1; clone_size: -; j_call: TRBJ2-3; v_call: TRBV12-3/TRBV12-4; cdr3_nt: TGTGCCAGCAGTTCCTACAGGGGGCAGGCAGATACGCAGTATTTT; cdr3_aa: CASSSYRGQADTQYF
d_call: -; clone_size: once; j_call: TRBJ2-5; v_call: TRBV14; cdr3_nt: TGTGCCAGCAGCCAAGAAGGGTGGCGGGAGACCCAGTACTTC; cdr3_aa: CASSQEGWRETQYF
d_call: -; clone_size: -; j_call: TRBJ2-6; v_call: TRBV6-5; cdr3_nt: TGTGCCAGCAGTTACTCGAGAGCTTTGACAGGCCACTCTGGGGCCAACGTCCTGACTTTC; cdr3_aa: CASSYSRALTGHSGANVLTF
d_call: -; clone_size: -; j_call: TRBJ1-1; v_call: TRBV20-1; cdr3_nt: TGCAGTGCTAATGACTTTAACACTGAAGCTTTCTTT; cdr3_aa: CSANDFNTEAFF